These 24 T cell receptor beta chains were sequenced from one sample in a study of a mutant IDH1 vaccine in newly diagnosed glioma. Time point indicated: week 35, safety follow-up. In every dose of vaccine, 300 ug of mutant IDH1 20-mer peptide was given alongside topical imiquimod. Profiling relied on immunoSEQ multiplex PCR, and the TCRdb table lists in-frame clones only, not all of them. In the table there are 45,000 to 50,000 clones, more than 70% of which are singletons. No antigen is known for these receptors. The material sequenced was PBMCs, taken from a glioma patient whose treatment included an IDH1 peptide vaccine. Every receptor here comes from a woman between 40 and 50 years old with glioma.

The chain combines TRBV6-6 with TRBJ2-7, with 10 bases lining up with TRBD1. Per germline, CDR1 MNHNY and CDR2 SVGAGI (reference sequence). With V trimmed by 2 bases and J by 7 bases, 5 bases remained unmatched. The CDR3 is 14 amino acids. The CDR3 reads CASSYGQGVGEQYF. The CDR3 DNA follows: TGTGCCAGCAGTTACGGACAGGGGGTGGGGGAGCAGTACTTC.

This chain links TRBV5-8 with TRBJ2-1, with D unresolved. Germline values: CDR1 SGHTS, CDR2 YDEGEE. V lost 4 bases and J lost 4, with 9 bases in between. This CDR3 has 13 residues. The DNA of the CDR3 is TGTGCCAGCAGCACCCTGGAATACAATGAGCAGTTCTTC. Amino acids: CASSTLEYNEQFF.

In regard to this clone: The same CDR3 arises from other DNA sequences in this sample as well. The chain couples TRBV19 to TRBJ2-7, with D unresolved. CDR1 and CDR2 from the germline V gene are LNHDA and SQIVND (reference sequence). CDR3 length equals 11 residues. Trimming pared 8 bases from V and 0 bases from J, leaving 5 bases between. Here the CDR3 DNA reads TGTGCCAGTGGAGTCTCCTACGAGCAGTACTTC. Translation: CASGVSYEQYF.

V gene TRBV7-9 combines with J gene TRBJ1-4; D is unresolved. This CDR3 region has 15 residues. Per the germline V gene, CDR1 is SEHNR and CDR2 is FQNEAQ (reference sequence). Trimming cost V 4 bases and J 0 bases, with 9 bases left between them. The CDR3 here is CASSWPSTTNEKLFF. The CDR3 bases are TGTGCCAGCAGCTGGCCATCTACAACTAATGAAAAACTGTTTTTT.

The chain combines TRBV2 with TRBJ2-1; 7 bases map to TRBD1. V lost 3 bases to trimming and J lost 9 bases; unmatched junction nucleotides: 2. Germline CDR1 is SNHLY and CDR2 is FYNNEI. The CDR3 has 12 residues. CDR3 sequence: CASSDDRAEQFF. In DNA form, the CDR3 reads TGTGCCAGCAGTGACGACAGGGCTGAGCAGTTCTTC.

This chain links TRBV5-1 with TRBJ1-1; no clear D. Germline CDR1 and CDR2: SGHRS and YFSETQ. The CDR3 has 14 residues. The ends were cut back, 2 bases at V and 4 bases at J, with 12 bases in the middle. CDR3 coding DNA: TGCGCCAGCAGCTTAGATCCCCGGTCCACTGAAGCTTTCTTT. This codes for CASSLDPRSTEAFF.

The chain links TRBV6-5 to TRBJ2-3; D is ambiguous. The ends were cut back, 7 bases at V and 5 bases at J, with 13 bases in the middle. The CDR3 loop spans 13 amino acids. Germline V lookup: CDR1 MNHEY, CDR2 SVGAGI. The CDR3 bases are TGTGCCAGCACCACCCCCAAAGGAGATACGCAGTATTTT. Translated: CASTTPKGDTQYF.

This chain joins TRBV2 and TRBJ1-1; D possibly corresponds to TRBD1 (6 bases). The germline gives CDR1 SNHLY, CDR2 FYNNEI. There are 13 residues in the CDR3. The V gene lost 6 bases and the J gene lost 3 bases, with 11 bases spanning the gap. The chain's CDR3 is CASREGGYTEAFF. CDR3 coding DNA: TGTGCCAGCAGGGAGGGGGGGTACACTGAAGCTTTCTTT. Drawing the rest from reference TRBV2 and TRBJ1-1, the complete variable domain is EPEVTQTPSHQVTQMGQEVILRCVPISNHLYFYWYRQILGQKVEFLVSFYNNEISEKSEIFDDQFSVERPDGSNFTLKIRSTKLEDSAMYFCASREGGYTEAFFGQGTRLTVV.

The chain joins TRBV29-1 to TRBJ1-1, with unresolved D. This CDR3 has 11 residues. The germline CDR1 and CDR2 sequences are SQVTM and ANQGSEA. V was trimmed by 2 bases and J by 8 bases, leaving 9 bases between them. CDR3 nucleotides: TGCAGCGTTGAATATAGGACGGAAGCTTTCTTT. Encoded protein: CSVEYRTEAFF. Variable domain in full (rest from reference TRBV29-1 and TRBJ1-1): SAVISQKPSRDICQRGTSLTIQCQVDSQVTMMFWYRQQPGQSLTLIATANQGSEATYESGFVIDKFPISRPNLTFSTLTVSNMSPEDSSIYLCSVEYRTEAFFGQGTRLTVV.

DNA for the CDR3: TGTGCCAGCAGTTTAATCGACACCGGGGAGCTGTTTTTT. This encodes CASSLIDTGELFF. The rearrangement joins TRBV27 to TRBJ2-2; D is uncertain. Germline V gene data show CDR1 as MNHEY and CDR2 as SMNVEV (reference sequence). The length of the CDR3 is 13 residues. The ends were cut back, 2 bases at V and 3 bases at J, with 4 bases in the middle.

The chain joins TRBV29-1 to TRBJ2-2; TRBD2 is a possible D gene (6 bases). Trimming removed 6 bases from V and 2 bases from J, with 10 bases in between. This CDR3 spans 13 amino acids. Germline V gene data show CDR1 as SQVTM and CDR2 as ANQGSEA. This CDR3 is CSVVAVNTGELFF. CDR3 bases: TGCAGCGTAGTAGCGGTAAACACCGGGGAGCTGTTTTTT.

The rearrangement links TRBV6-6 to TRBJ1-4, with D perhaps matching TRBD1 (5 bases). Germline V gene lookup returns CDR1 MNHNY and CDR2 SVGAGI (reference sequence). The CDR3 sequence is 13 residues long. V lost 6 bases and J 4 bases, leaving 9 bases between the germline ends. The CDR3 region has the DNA TGTGCCAGCAGCCGGGACTATAATGAAAAACTGTTTTTT. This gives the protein CASSRDYNEKLFF.

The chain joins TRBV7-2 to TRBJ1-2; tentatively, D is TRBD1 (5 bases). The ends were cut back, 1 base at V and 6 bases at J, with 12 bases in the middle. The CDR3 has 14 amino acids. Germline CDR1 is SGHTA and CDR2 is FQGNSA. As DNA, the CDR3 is TGTGCCAGCAGCTTAGGGGGCCCACCGGATGGCTACACCTTC. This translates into CASSLGGPPDGYTF.

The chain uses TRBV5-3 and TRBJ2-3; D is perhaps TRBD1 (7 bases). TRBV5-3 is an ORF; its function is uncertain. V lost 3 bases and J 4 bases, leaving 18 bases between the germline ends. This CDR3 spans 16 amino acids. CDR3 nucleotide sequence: TGTGCCAGAAGCTCCCCGGCAGGGGGGCGAGCAGATACGCAGTATTTT. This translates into CARSSPAGGRADTQYF.

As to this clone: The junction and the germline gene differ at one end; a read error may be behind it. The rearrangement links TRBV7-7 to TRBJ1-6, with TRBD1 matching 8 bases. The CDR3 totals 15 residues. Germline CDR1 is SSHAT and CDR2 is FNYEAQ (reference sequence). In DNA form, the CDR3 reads TGTGCTAGCAGCCCCCGACAGGGGTTTAATTCACCCCTCCACTTT. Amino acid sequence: CASSPRQGFNSPLHF.

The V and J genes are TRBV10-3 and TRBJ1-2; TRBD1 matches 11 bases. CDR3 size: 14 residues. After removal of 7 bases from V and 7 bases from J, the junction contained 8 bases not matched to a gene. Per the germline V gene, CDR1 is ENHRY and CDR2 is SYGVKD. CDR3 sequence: CAITSGQGAGGYTF. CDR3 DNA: TGTGCCATCACTTCAGGACAGGGGGCTGGTGGCTACACCTTC.

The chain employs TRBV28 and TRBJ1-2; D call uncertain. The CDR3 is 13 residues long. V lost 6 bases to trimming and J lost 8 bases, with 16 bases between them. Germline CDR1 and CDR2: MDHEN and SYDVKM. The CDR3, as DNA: TGTGCCAGCAGGACCCATGACGGAGGAGGCTACACCTTC. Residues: CASRTHDGGGYTF.

The CDR3 DNA is TGTGCCAGCAGCCAAGGAGGGGGAACGGTGGAAGCTTTCTTT. Amino acid sequence: CASSQGGGTVEAFF. V usage is TRBV14 and J usage is TRBJ1-1; a possible D gene is TRBD1 (6 bases). CDR1 SGHDN and CDR2 FVKESK come from the germline V gene. Deletions cut 1 base from V and 8 bases from J, with 14 bases between. This CDR3 contains 14 residues.

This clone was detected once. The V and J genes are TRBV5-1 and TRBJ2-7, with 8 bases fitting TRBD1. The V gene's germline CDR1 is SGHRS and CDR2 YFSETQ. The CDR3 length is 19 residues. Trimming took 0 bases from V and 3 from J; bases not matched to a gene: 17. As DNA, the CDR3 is TGCGCCAGCAGCTTGGTTTGGACAGGGCCAATCTCAGGAAGCTACGAGCAGTACTTC. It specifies CASSLVWTGPISGSYEQYF.

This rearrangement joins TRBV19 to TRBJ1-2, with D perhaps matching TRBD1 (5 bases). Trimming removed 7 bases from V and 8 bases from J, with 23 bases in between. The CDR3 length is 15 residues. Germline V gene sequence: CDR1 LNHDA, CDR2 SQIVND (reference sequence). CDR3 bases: TGTGCCAGTACCCAGAGTTACGGGGCTGCGGACGGCTACACCTTC. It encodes CASTQSYGAADGYTF.

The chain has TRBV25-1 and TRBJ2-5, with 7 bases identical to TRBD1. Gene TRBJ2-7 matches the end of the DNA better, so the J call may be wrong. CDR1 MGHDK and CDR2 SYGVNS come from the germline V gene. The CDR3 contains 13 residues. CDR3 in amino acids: CASSIAGGYEQYF. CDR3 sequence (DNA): TGTGCCAGCAGCATTGCAGGGGGTTACGAGCAGTACTTC.

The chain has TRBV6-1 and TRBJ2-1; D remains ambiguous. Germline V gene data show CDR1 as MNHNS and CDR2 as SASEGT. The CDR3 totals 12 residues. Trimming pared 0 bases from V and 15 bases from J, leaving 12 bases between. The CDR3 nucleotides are TGTGCCAGCAGTGAAGCGCTAACGAATACGTTCTTC. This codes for CASSEALTNTFF.

The CDR3 bases are TGCGCCAGCAGCCCTGGGGGGACAGGGGAGGACGAGCAGTACTTC. It yields the protein CASSPGGTGEDEQYF. The chain combines TRBV4-1 with TRBJ2-7, with 10 bases that match TRBD1. Germline V gene sequence: CDR1 MGHRA, CDR2 YSYEKL. V shed 4 bases, J shed 5 bases, and the junction held 8 bases outside the gene matches. CDR3 size: 15 residues.

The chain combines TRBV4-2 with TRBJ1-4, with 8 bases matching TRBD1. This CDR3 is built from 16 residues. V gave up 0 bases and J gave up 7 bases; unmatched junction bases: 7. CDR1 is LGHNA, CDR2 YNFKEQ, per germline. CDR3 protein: CASSQDRQGFGEKLFF. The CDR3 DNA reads TGTGCCAGCAGCCAAGACCGACAGGGGTTTGGTGAAAAACTGTTTTTT.